Here is one T cell receptor (beta chain) with its context. The data belong to a study of T cells after yellow fever vaccination. They built TCR cDNA with 5'RACE template switching, a step that put in a universal primer site and UMIs. TCRdb reprocessed the 5' RACE reads with MiXCR, giving one entry per CDR3 protein. The sample holds over 150,000 distinct CDR3 sequences, about 6.2% seen once. The CDR3 extends over 16 amino acids. Trimming took off 2 bases at V and 5 bases at J, with 15 bases between the two ends. In germline, CDR1 is LNHDA, CDR2 SQIVND (reference sequence). The chain combines TRBV19 with TRBJ2-2; D is unresolved. The source was CD4+ T cells sorted from PBMCs, collected on the day of the first yellow fever vaccination. The clonotype was recovered from a man in his late teens or twenties who received the YFV17D yellow fever vaccine. The CDR3 coding sequence is TGTGCCAGTAGTATAATGGTACCGCCCGAAACCGGGGAGCTGTTTTTT. Protein sequence: CASSIMVPPETGELFF.